These 4 T cell receptor beta chains came from one sample sequenced in a study of control samples from healthy donors and cancer patients. The repertoire was sequenced with immunoSEQ multiplex PCR; TCRdb's copy has only in-frame clones and lacks some. Of about 120,000 clones in the sample, 80% to 90% were seen once. Input material: PBMCs. The receptors stem from a woman aged 50 to 65 with colorectal cancer.

J is TRBJ1-5 and V is TRBV5-6; D is possibly TRBD1 (6 bases). Germline CDR1 is SGHDT and CDR2 is YYEEEE. Trimming shortened V by 2 bases and J by 4 bases, and 10 bases separated the two germline ends. CDR3 size: 14 residues. CDR3 bases: TGTGCCAGCAGCTTCGGGCAGGGGAATCAGCCCCAGCATTTT. It codes for CASSFGQGNQPQHF.

This sequence joins TRBV14 and TRBJ1-2; 7 nucleotides agree with TRBD1. The V segment lost 4 bases and the J segment 5 bases; nucleotides outside the gene matches: 1. This CDR3 contains 12 residues. Looked up from germline, CDR1 is SGHDN and CDR2 is FVKESK. The CDR3 coding sequence is TGTGCCAGCAGCCCACAGGGGTATGGCTACACCTTC. This encodes CASSPQGYGYTF.

The V call is TRBV28, the J call TRBJ1-2, with no clear D. CDR3 length: 12 amino acids. The ends were cut back, 6 bases at V and 8 bases at J, with 13 bases in the middle. Germline V gene sequence: CDR1 MDHEN, CDR2 SYDVKM. The CDR3, as DNA: TGTGCCAGCAGCGGGGATTCGAGGGGCTACACCTTC. It is translated as CASSGDSRGYTF.

J is TRBJ1-2 and V is TRBV9; no firm D call. Germline V CDR1 and CDR2: SGDLS, YYNGEE. The germline V and J ends were trimmed by 3 bases and 4 bases, with 10 bases remaining between them. CDR3 length: 13 residues. The CDR3 nucleotides are TGTGCCAGCAGCGGACGGGATGTCTATGGCTACACCTTC. Its protein is CASSGRDVYGYTF.